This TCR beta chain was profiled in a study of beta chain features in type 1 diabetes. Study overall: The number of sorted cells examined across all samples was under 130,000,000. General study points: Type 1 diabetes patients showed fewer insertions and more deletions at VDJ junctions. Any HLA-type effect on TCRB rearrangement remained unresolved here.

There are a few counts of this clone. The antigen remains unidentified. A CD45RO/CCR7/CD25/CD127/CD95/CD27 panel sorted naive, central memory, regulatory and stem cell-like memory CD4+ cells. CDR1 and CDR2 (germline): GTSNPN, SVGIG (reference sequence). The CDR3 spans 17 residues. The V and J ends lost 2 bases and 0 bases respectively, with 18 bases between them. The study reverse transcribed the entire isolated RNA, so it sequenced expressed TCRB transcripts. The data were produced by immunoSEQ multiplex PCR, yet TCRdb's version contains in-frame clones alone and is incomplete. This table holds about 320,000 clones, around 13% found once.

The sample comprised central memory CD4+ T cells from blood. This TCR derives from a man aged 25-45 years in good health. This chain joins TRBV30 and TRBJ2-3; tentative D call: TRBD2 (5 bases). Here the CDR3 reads CAWSFAWLAFSTDTQYF. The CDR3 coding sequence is TGTGCCTGGAGTTTTGCCTGGCTAGCCTTTAGCACAGATACGCAGTATTTT. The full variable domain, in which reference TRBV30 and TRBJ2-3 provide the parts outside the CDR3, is SQTIHQWPATLVQPVGSPLSLECTVEGTSNPNLYWYRQAAGRGLQLLFYSVGIGQISSEVPQNLSASRPQDRQFILSSKKLLLSDSGFYLCAWSFAWLAFSTDTQYFGPGTRLTVL.